The rows below give T cell receptor beta chains drawn from one sample of a study of blood T cell repertoires in COVID-19. Measured with immunoSEQ multiplex PCR; TCRdb has only the in-frame clones, and not every one. The table includes around 200,000 clones, 70% to 80% detected once. The sequenced sample was peripheral blood. The source is a woman aged 40-49 years with COVID-19, enrolled during active disease. CDR3s include the opening cysteine and the closing phenylalanine or tryptophan. The D gene is left open where the match is weak.

V: TRBV2
J: TRBJ2-5
length: 16
D: TRBD2
CDR3: CASSEIGGSPVETQYF
DNA: TGTGCCAGCAGTGAAATAGGCGGGAGTCCAGTAGAGACCCAGTACTTC

V: TRBV3-1/TRBV3-2
J: TRBJ1-2
length: 13
D: .
CDR3: CASSPVPEGGYTF
DNA: TGTGCCAGCAGCCCTGTTCCAGAGGGTGGCTACACCTTC

V: TRBV4-3
J: TRBJ2-2
length: 12
D: .
CDR3: CASSQQTGELFF
DNA: TGCGCCAGCAGCCAACAAACCGGGGAGCTGTTTTTT

V: TRBV9
J: TRBJ2-7
length: 13
D: TRBD2
CDR3: CARNWTSSYEQYF
DNA: TGTGCCAGAAATTGGACTAGCTCCTACGAGCAGTACTTC

V: TRBV25-1
J: TRBJ1-1
length: 17
D: TRBD1
CDR3: CASSETGTAAWNTEAFF
DNA: TGTGCCAGCAGTGAAACCGGGACAGCCGCTTGGAACACTGAAGCTTTCTTT

V: TRBV9
J: TRBJ2-5
length: 16
D: TRBD2
CDR3: CASSPLAGGVQETQYF
DNA: TGTGCCAGCAGCCCCCTAGCGGGGGGGGTTCAAGAGACCCAGTACTTC

V: TRBV10-3
J: TRBJ2-3
length: 17
D: TRBD2
CDR3: CAISGTSGATSTDTQYF
DNA: TGTGCCATCAGTGGGACTAGCGGGGCGACTAGCACAGATACGCAGTATTTT

V: TRBV11-1
J: TRBJ2-7
length: 15
D: TRBD2
CDR3: CASSYSGGAAYEQYF
DNA: TGTGCCAGCAGTTATTCGGGGGGGGCGGCGTACGAGCAGTACTTC

V: TRBV6-5
J: TRBJ1-1
length: 14
D: TRBD1
CDR3: CASVFDRDGTEAFF
DNA: TGTGCCAGCGTCTTCGACAGGGATGGCACTGAAGCTTTCTTT

V: TRBV2
J: TRBJ2-1
length: 15
D: TRBD2
CDR3: CASSASGGVYNEQFF
DNA: TGTGCCAGCAGCGCTAGCGGGGGAGTCTACAATGAGCAGTTCTTC